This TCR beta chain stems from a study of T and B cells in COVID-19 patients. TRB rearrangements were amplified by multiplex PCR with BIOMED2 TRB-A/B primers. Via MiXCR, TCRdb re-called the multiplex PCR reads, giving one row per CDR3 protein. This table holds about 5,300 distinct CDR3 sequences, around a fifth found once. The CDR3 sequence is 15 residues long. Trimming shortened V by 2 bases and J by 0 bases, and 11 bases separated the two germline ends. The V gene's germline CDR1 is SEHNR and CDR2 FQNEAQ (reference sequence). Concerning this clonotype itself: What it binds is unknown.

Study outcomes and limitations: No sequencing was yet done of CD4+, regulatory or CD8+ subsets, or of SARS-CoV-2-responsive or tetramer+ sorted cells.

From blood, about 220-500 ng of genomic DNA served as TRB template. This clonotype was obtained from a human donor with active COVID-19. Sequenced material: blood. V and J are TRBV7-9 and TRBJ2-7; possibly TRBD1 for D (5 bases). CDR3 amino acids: CASSLTQANSYEQYF. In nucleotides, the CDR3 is TGTGCCAGCAGCTTAACACAGGCTAACTCCTACGAGCAGTACTTC.